The T cell receptor beta chain under discussion was sequenced for a study of CD8 T cells in ankylosing spondylitis. As to this clonotype: The antigen is not known.

Broader study findings: Disease-linked clones were reportedly significantly enriched in matched ankylosing spondylitis synovial fluid.

TCRdb ran MiXCR on the 5' RACE reads and lists one entry per CDR3 protein. The sample records 210,000 or so distinct CDR3 sequences, under 30% being singletons. This sequence was found in a male donor with ankylosing spondylitis or in good health (not recorded which). The source material was blood, either unsorted or a sorted T cell fraction (not recorded which).

CDR3: CASRERRVTEAFF. The CDR3 DNA reads TGTGCCAGCAGGGAGCGCAGGGTCACTGAAGCTTTCTTT. The V call is TRBV12-3 or TRBV12-4, the J call TRBJ1-1; D possibly corresponds to TRBD1 (5 bases). V lost 6 bases and J 4 bases, leaving 12 bases between the germline ends. The CDR3 length is 13 residues.